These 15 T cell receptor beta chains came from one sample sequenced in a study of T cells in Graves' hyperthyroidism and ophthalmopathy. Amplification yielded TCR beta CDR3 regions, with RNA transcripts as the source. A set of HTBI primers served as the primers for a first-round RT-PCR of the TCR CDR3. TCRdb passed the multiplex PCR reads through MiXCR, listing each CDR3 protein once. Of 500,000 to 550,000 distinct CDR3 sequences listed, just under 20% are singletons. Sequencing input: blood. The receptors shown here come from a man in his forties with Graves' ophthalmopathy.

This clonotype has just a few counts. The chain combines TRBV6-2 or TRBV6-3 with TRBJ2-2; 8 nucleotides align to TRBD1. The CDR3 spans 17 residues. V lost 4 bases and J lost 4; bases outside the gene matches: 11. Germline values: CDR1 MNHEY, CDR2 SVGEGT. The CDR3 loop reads CASSWTGPMAITGELFF. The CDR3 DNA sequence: TGTGCCAGCAGTTGGACAGGGCCAATGGCTATCACCGGGGAGCTGTTTTTT.

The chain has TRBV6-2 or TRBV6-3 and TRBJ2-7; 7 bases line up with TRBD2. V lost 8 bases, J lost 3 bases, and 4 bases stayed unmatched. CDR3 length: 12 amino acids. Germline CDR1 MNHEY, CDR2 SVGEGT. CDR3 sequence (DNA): TGTGCCAGCTTATCTAGCGGCTACGAGCAGTACTTC. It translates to CASLSSGYEQYF.

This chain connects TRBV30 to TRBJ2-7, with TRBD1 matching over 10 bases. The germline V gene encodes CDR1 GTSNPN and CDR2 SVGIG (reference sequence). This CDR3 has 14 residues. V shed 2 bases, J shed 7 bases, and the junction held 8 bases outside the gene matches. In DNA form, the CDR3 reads TGTGCCTGGAGTCTCGACAGGGGGCGGGGGGAGCAGTACTTC. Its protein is CAWSLDRGRGEQYF.

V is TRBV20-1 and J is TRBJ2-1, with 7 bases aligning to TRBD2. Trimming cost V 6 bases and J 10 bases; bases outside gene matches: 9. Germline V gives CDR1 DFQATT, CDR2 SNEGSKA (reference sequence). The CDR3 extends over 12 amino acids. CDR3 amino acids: CSATATGLEQFF. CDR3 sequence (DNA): TGCAGTGCAACCGCCACGGGACTAGAGCAGTTCTTC.

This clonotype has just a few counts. The CDR3 bases are TGTGCCAGCGGCACAGTTGGCCTCACCGGGGAGCTGTTTTTT. As protein: CASGTVGLTGELFF. V is TRBV27 and J is TRBJ2-2; D is unclear. This CDR3 contains 14 residues. Trimming removed 8 bases at V and 4 bases at J, with 14 bases between. Germline CDR1 and CDR2: MNHEY and SMNVEV (reference sequence).

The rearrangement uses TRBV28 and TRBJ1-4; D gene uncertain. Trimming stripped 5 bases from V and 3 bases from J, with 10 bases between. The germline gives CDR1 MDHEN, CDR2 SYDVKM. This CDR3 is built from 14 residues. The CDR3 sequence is CASSPTLPNEKLFF. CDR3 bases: TGTGCCAGCAGTCCCACCTTGCCTAATGAAAAACTGTTTTTT.

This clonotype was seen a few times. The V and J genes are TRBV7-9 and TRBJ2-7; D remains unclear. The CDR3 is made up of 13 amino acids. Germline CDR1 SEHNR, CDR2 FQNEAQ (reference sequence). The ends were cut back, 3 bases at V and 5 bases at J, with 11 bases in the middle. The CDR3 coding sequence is TGTGCCAGCAGCTTTTCAGGAACCCACGAGCAGTACTTC. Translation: CASSFSGTHEQYF.

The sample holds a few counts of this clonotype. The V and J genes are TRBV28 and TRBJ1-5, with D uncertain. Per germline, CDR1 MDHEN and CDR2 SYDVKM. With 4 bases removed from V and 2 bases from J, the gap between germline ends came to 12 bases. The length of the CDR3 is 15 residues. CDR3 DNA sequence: TGTGCCAGCAGTTCACCGCGCCATGGCAATCAGCCCCAGCATTTT. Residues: CASSSPRHGNQPQHF.

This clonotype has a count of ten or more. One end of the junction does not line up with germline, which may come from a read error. The CDR3 here is CASSLGLAAYNEQFF. The CDR3 DNA reads as TGTGCCAGCAGCTTAGGGCTAGCGGCGTACAATGAGCAGTTCTTC. The chain recombines TRBV5-1 with TRBJ2-1; 7 positions match TRBD2. CDR1 and CDR2 (germline): SGHRS, YFSETQ. This CDR3 has 15 amino acids.

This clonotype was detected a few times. The CDR3 nucleotides are TGTGCCATCAGTGAGGAAAGGGCGGCAGATACGCAGTATTTT. Translating gives CAISEERAADTQYF. This chain connects TRBV10-3 to TRBJ2-3; D gene ambiguous. The germline V and J ends were trimmed by 2 bases and 4 bases, with 10 bases remaining between them. Germline V gene lookup returns CDR1 ENHRY and CDR2 SYGVKD. The CDR3 is 14 residues long.

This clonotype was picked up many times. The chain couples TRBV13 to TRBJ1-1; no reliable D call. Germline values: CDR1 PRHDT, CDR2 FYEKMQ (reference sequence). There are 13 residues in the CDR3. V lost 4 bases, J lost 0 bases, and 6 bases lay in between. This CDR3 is CASSYFMNTEAFF. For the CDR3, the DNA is TGTGCCAGCAGCTACTTCATGAACACTGAAGCTTTCTTT.

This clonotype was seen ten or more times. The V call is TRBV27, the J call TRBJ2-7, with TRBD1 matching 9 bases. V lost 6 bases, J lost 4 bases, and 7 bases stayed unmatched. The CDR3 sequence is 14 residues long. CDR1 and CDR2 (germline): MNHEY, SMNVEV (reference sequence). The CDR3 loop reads CASRVTGGWYEQYF. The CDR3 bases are TGTGCCAGCAGAGTCACAGGGGGCTGGTACGAGCAGTACTTC.

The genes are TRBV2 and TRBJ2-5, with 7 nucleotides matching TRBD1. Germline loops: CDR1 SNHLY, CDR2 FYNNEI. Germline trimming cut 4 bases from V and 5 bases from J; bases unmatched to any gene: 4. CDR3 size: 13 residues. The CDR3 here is CASSAPRGETQYF. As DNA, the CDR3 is TGTGCCAGCAGTGCCCCCAGGGGGGAGACCCAGTACTTC.

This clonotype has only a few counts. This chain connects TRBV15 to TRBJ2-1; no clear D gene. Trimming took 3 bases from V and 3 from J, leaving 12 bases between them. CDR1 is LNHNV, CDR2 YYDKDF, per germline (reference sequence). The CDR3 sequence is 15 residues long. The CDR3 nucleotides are TGTGCCACCAGCAGGAGTGGGCGGATCTACAATGAGCAGTTCTTC. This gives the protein CATSRSGRIYNEQFF. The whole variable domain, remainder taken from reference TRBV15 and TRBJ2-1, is DAMVIQNPRYQVTQFGKPVTLSCSQTLNHNVMYWYQQKSSQAPKLLFHYYDKDFNNEADTPDNFQSRRPNTSFCFLDIRSPGLGDTAMYLCATSRSGRIYNEQFFGPGTRLTVL.

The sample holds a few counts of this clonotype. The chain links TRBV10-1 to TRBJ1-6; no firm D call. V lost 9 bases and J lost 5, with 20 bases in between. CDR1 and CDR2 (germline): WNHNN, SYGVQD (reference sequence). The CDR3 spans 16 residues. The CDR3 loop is CARTRIRATNNSPLHF. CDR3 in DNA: TGCGCCAGGACCAGGATCCGAGCTACGAATAATTCACCCCTCCACTTT.